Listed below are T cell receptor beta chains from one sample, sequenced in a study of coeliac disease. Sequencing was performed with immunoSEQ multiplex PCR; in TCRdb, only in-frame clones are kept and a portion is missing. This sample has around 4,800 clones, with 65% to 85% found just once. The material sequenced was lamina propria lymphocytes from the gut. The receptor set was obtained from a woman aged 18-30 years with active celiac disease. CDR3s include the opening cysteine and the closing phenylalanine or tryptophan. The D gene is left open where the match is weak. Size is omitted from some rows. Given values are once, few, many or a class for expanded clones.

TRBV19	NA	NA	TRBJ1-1	TGTGCCAGTAGTATAAGTCCTAATGAAGCTTTCTTT	CASSISPNEAFF
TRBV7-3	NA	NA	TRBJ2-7	TGTGCCAGCAGCTCAACAGGGGGAGCGGGAGAGCAGTACTTC	CASSSTGGAGEQYF
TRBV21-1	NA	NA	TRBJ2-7	TGTGCCAGCAGCCTTACGGACAGGGCTGGCGTAGGGCAGTACTTC	CASSLTDRAGVGQYF
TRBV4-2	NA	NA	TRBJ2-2	TGTGCCAGCAGCCAAGGGGCGACAGGCCCAACCGGGGAGCTGTTTTTT	CASSQGATGPTGELFF
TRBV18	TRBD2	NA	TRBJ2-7	TGTGCCAGCTCACCAAGGGAGGGAGGTACCTACGAGCAGTACTTC	CASSPREGGTYEQYF
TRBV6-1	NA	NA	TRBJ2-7	TGTGCCAGCAGTAGAGACGGGAGCGGCTACGAGCAGTACTTC	CASSRDGSGYEQYF
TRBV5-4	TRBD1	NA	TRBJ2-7	TGTGCCAGCAGTCAGACAGGGGGGTCCTACGAGCAGTACTTC	CASSQTGGSYEQYF
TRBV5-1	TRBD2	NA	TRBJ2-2	TGCGCCAGCAGTGACCGCGCGGGAGTCGGAGCCGGGGAGCTGTTTTTT	CASSDRAGVGAGELFF
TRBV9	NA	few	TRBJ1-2	TGTGCCAGCAGCGTAGCTTTGGAGCTCTATGGCTACACCTTC	CASSVALELYGYTF
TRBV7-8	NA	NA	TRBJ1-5	TGTGCCAGCAGCTTATGGGCCGGGATTCAGCCCCAGCATTTT	CASSLWAGIQPQHF
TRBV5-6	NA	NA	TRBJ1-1	TGTGCCAGTTTTCAGGGGCGCCGGTTCATGAACACTGAAGCTTTCTTT	CASFQGRRFMNTEAFF
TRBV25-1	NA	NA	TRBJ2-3	TGTGCCAGCAGTGAGGTTACAGGCTTCACAGATACGCAGTATTTT	CASSEVTGFTDTQYF
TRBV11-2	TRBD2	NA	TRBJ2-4	TGTGCCAGCAGTCCCGCGGGGGGTACCAAAAACATTCAGTACTTC	CASSPAGGTKNIQYF
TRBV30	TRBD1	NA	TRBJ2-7	TGTGCCTGGAGCCGGGACAGGGACGAGCAGTACTTC	CAWSRDRDEQYF
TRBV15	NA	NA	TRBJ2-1	TGTGCCACCAGCAGAGACCTAGCTGGGGACAATGAGCAGTTCTTC	CATSRDLAGDNEQFF
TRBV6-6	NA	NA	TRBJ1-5	TGTGCCAGCAGTATCAGGGGTGGTCAGCCCCAGCATTTT	CASSIRGGQPQHF
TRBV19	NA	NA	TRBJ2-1	TGTGCCAGTAGTATTTTTCCCGAACAGGAGCACAATGAGCAGTTCTTC	CASSIFPEQEHNEQFF
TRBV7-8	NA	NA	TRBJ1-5	TGTGCCAGCATCCAGAGCAATCAGCCCCAGCATTTT	CASIQSNQPQHF
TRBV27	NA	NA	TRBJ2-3	TGTGCCAGCAGTTTGGTCGGCAGGGATATTGCAGATACGCAGTATTTT	CASSLVGRDIADTQYF
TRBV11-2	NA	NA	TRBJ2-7	TGTGCCAGCAGCCGACTCCCGGGACTCAAGACCGACGAGCAGTACTTC	CASSRLPGLKTDEQYF
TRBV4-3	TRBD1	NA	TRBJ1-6	TGCGCCAGCAGCCAAAGACAGGGAGGATCACCCCTCCACTTT	CASSQRQGGSPLHF
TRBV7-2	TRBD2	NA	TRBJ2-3	TGTGCCAGCAGCTTAGCCCTAGCGGCATTCAGCACAGATACGCAGTATTTT	CASSLALAAFSTDTQYF
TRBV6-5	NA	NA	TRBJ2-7	TGTGCCAGCACCAGGGTTCAACCCTACGAGCAGTACTTC	CASTRVQPYEQYF
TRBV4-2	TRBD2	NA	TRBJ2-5	TGTGCCAGCAGCCGGACTAGCGGGGGCTTCGAGACCCAGTACTTC	CASSRTSGGFETQYF
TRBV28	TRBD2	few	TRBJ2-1	TGTGCCAGCAAACTCCGGCGGGAGGCCTACAATGAGCAGTTCTTC	CASKLRREAYNEQFF
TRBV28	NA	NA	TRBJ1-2	TGTGCCAGCAGTCCCCTGGAGGTTTCCCTTTATGGCTACACCTTC	CASSPLEVSLYGYTF
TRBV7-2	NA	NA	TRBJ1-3	TGTGCCAGCAGCCGCCAGGGGACGTCTGGAAACACCATATATTTT	CASSRQGTSGNTIYF
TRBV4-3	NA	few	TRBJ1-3	TGCGCCAGCAGCCAAGAGGTGGCCCACCCCTCTGGAAACACCATATATTTT	CASSQEVAHPSGNTIYF
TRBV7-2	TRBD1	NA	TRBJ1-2	TGTGCCAGCAGCTTCCAGGGGGCAGGGGGCTACACCTTC	CASSFQGAGGYTF
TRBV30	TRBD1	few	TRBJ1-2	TGTGCCTGGAGTGGGGGACAGGGCGGGAGCTACACCTTC	CAWSGGQGGSYTF
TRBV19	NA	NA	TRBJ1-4	TGTGCCAGTAGGGCGCGACAGGTTAATGAAAAACTGTTTTTT	CASRARQVNEKLFF
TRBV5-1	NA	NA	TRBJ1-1	TGCGCCAGCAGCTTGGTTGGAGTGAACACTGAAGCTTTCTTT	CASSLVGVNTEAFF
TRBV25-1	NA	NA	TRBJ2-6	TGTGCCAGCAGTTCTGCCCTAGACTGGACAAGTCGGGCCAACGTCCTGACTTTC	CASSSALDWTSRANVLTF
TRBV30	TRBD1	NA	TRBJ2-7	TGTGCCTGGACGGACAGGGCCCCCTACGAGCAGTACTTC	CAWTDRAPYEQYF
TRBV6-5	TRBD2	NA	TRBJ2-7	TGTGCCAGCAGCAAGACTAGCGGAAACTACGAGCAGTACTTC	CASSKTSGNYEQYF
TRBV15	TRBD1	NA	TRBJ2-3	TGTGCCACCAGCAGACGTCGACAGGGCGGAGATACGCAGTATTTT	CATSRRRQGGDTQYF
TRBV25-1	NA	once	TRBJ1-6	TGTGCCACCAAAGCGACAGATAATTCACCCCTCCACTTT	CATKATDNSPLHF
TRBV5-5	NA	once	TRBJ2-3	TGTGGGGGCTCCGTTGACATAAAAGATACGCAGTATTTT	CGGSVDIKDTQYF
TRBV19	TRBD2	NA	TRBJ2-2	TGTGCCAGTAGTATTCTAGCGGCCACCGGGGAGCTGTTTTTT	CASSILAATGELFF
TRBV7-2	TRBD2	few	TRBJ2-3	TGTGCCAGCAGCTCTCAAGGAGGGACTAGCGGGACTACGCAGTATTTT	CASSSQGGTSGTTQYF
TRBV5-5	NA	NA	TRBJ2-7	TGTGCCAGCAGCTTTCAGGGTGCCTACGAGCAGTACTTC	CASSFQGAYEQYF
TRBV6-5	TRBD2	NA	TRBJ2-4	TGTGCCAGCAGTTACTCGACGGGGGGGGCCAAAAACATTCAGTACTTC	CASSYSTGGAKNIQYF
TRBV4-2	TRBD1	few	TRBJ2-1	TGTGCCAGCAGCCAAGAGGGACAGGGCGGCGAGCAGTTCTTC	CASSQEGQGGEQFF
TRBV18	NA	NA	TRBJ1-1	TGTGCCAGCTCACCAAGAGGGGGAGGGATGAACACTGAAGCTTTCTTT	CASSPRGGGMNTEAFF
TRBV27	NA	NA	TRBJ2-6	TGTGCCAGCAGGCGCACAGCGACTAACCTCTCTGGGGCCAACGTCCTGACTTTC	CASRRTATNLSGANVLTF
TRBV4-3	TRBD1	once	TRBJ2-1	TGCGCCAGCAGCCAAAACCGGGACAGGAACGTCGGTGAGCAGTTCTTC	CASSQNRDRNVGEQFF